Listed here are 10 T cell receptor beta chains from one sample, sequenced in a study of blood T cell repertoires in COVID-19. Clones were sequenced by immunoSEQ multiplex PCR, and TCRdb holds only the in-frame ones, with some missing. The profile shows 80,000 to 100,000 clones, 80% to 90% of them singletons. Sequenced material: peripheral blood. These receptors were obtained from a man in his forties or fifties with COVID-19, enrolled during active disease.

J is TRBJ1-6 and V is TRBV10-3, with TRBD1 matching 7 bases. The CDR3 is 17 residues long. CDR1 is ENHRY, CDR2 SYGVKD, per germline. J lost 0 bases, V lost 3 bases, and 5 bases had no gene match. The CDR3 protein is CAISDRDRGSYNSPLHF. The CDR3 nucleotides read TGTGCCATCAGTGACCGGGACAGAGGCTCCTATAATTCACCCCTCCACTTT.

J is TRBJ1-3 and V is TRBV7-6, with 8 bases identical to TRBD1. V was pared by 5 bases and J by 1 base, with 16 bases of the junction left unmatched. CDR1 and CDR2 from the germline V gene are SGHVS and FNYEAQ. This CDR3 has 19 amino acids. CDR3 DNA: TGTGCCAGCAGCCAGTTATCGACCTCAGGGGGCGCATCTGGAAACACCATATATTTT. Translating it yields CASSQLSTSGGASGNTIYF.

This chain links TRBV2 with TRBJ2-6; 7 nucleotides agree with TRBD1. Looked up from germline, CDR1 is SNHLY and CDR2 is FYNNEI. The CDR3 has 18 amino acids. Germline trimming cut 6 bases from V and 0 bases from J; bases unmatched to any gene: 11. The CDR3 bases are TGTGCCAGCAGCGGTTACAGGGGCCTGAGCTCTGGGGCCAACGTCCTGACTTTC. Translation: CASSGYRGLSSGANVLTF.

This clone has only one observation. J is TRBJ1-2 and V is TRBV5-6, with D possibly TRBD1 on 5 matching bases. The CDR3 sequence is 14 residues long. The V gene lost 0 bases and the J gene lost 7 bases, with 13 bases spanning the gap. From germline, CDR1 is SGHDT and CDR2 YYEEEE. CDR3 bases: TGTGCCAGCAGCTTGGTGTTCGGGGGTCGTGGCTACACCTTC. It yields the protein CASSLVFGGRGYTF.

This sequence joins TRBV4-3 and TRBJ2-2, with 10 nucleotides matching TRBD1. The CDR3 is 16 amino acids. Germline V gene data show CDR1 as LGHNA and CDR2 as YSLEER. The V and J ends lost 4 bases and 6 bases, in that order; junction bases with no gene match: 8. The CDR3 region is CASSLQGQGSPGELFF. The DNA of the CDR3 is TGCGCCAGCAGCCTCCAGGGACAGGGGTCCCCCGGGGAGCTGTTTTTT.

This rearrangement joins TRBV30 to TRBJ1-6, with 8 bases identical to TRBD1. Germline V gene sequence: CDR1 GTSNPN, CDR2 SVGIG (reference sequence). The junction had 6 bases not matched to a gene; V was cut back by 2 bases and J by 6 bases. This CDR3 is 15 amino acids long. The CDR3 loop is CAWSTGGQGNSPLHF. CDR3 nucleotides: TGTGCCTGGAGTACAGGAGGACAGGGTAATTCACCCCTCCACTTT.

The V call is TRBV4-3, the J call TRBJ2-3; possible D gene TRBD2, 7 bases. Germline V CDR1 and CDR2: LGHNA, YSLEER. Trimming removed 1 base at V and 2 bases at J, with 10 bases between. The CDR3 loop spans 15 amino acids. CDR3 sequence (DNA): TGCGCCAGCAGCCAAGGCGGGGGCTACACAGATACGCAGTATTTT. Amino acid sequence: CASSQGGGYTDTQYF.

The sample holds a few counts of this clone. The chain recombines TRBV4-2 with TRBJ2-2; D gene uncertain. Germline lookup yields CDR1 LGHNA and CDR2 YNFKEQ. The CDR3 length is 14 residues. With 3 bases removed from V and 5 bases from J, the gap between germline ends came to 10 bases. CDR3 loop: CASSHTIGTGELFF. The CDR3, as DNA: TGTGCCAGCAGCCATACGATCGGGACCGGGGAGCTGTTTTTT.

Only one count was recorded for this clone. V gene TRBV11-3 combines with J gene TRBJ2-1; no firm D call. Germline CDR1 reads SGHNT; CDR2 reads YENEEA. V lost 0 bases and J 4 bases, leaving 4 bases between the germline ends. CDR3 length: 13 residues. CDR3 nucleotides: TGTGCCAGCAGCTTAGATAGATACAATGAGCAGTTCTTC. Translated, it gives CASSLDRYNEQFF. Full variable domain (rest looked up from reference TRBV11-3 and TRBJ2-1): EAGVVQSPRYKIIEKKQPVAFWCNPISGHNTLYWYLQNLGQGPELLIRYENEEAVDDSQLPKDRFSAERLKGVDSTLKIQPAELGDSAVYLCASSLDRYNEQFFGPGTRLTVL.

The chain employs TRBV3-1 (or the pseudogene TRBV3-2) and TRBJ1-2; 10 nucleotides line up with TRBD1. This CDR3 is 13 amino acids long. J lost 7 bases, V lost 4 bases, and 3 bases had no gene match. Per germline, CDR1 LGHDT and CDR2 YNNKEL (reference sequence). The CDR3 DNA reads as TGTGCCAGCAGCCCAAGGACAGGGGGTGGCTACACCTTC. It specifies CASSPRTGGGYTF.